This TCR beta chain originates from a study of T cell changes during pregnancy in multiple sclerosis. Libraries were prepared by immunoSEQ multiplex PCR; TCRdb keeps only in-frame clonotypes and omits some of them. The sample lists around 40,000 clones, roughly 89% seen once, with roughly 1.2% in the top ten. Specimen: CD4+ T cells from peripheral blood mononuclear cells, collected in the first trimester of pregnancy. The sequence was collected from a female donor with multiple sclerosis, enrolled in a pregnancy study.

CDR3 in amino acids: CASSPRPGFGNEAFF. Here the CDR3 DNA reads TGTGCCAGTAGCCCTCGGCCGGGATTTGGGAATGAAGCTTTCTTT. This chain links TRBV19 with TRBJ1-1; D unresolved. The germline V gene encodes CDR1 LNHDA and CDR2 SQIVND (reference sequence). V lost 6 bases to trimming and J lost 7 bases, with 21 bases between them. The CDR3 is made up of 15 amino acids. The whole variable domain, filled in from reference TRBV19 and TRBJ1-1, reads DGGITQSPKYLFRKEGQNVTLSCEQNLNHDAMYWYRQDPGQGLRLIYYSQIVNDFQKGDIAEGYSVSREKKESFPLTVTSAQKNPTAFYLCASSPRPGFGNEAFFGQGTRLTVV.